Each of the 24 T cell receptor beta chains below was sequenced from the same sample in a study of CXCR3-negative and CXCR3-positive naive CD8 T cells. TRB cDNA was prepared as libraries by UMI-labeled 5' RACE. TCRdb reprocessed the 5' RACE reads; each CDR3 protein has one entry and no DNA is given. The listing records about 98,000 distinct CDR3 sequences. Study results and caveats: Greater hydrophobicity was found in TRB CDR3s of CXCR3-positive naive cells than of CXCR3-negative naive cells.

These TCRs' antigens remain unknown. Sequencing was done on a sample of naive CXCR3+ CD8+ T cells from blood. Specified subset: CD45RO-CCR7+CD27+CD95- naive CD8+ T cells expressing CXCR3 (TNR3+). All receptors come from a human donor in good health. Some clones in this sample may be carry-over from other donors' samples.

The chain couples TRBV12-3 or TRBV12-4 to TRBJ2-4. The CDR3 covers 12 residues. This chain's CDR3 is CASSLERPIQYF.

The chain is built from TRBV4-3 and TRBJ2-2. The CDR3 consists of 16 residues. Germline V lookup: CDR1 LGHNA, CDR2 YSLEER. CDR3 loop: CASSQDPRGNTGELFF.

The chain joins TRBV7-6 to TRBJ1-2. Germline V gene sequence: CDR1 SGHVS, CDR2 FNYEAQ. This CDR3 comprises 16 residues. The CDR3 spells CASSLGVAGLSYGYTF.

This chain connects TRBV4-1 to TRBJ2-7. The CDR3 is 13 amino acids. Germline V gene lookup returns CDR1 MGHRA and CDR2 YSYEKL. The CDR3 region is CASSQASNYEQYF.

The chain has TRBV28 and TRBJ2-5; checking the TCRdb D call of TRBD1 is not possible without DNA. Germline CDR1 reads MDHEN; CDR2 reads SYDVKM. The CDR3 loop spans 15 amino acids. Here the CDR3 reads CASSPGGVQQETQYF.

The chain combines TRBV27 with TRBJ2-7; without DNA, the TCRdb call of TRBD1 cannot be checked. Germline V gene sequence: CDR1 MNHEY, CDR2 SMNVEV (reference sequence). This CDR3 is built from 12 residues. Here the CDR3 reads CATGTGPYEQYF.

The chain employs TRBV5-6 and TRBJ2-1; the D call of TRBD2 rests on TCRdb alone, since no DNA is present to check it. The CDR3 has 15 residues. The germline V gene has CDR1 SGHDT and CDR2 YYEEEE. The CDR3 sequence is CASSYTSGGAAVQFF.

CDR3 sequence reads: CASSQSGLDEQFF. The J gene is TRBJ2-1, the V gene TRBV4-3. The CDR3 runs 13 residues. Germline CDR1 LGHNA, CDR2 YSLEER.

The CDR3 is CASSHVYRGRQGTEAFF. The genes are TRBV14 and TRBJ1-1; TCRdb indicates TRBD1, and absent DNA this call remains unverified. CDR1 and CDR2 (germline): SGHDN, FVKESK. The length of the CDR3 is 17 residues.

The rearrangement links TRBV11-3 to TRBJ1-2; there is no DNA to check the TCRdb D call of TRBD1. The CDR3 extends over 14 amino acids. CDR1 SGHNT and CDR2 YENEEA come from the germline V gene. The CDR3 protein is CATRGQGANYGYTF.

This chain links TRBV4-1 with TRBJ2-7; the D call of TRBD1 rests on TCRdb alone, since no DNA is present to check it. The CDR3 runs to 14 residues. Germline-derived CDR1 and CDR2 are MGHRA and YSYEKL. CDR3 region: CASSRQDRGDEQYF.

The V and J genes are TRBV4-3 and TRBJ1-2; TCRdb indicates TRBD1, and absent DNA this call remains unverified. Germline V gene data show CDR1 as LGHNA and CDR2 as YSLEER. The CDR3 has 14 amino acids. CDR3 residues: CASSRQGENYGYTF.

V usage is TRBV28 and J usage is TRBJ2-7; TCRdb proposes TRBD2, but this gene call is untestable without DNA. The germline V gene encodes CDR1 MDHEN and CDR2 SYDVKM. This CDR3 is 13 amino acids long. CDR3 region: CASAYGAPYEQYF. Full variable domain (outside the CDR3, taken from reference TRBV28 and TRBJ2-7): DVKVTQSSRYLVKRTGEKVFLECVQDMDHENMFWYRQDPGLGLRLIYFSYDVKMKEKGDIPEGYSVSREKKERFSLILESASTNQTSMYLCASAYGAPYEQYFGPGTRLTVT.

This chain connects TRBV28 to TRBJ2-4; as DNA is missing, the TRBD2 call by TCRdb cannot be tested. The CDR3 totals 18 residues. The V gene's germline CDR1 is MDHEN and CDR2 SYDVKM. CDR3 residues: CASSLLRVRELAKNIQYF.

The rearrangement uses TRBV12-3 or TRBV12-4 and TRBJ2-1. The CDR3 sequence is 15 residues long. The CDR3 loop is CASRVAGGPSNEQFF.

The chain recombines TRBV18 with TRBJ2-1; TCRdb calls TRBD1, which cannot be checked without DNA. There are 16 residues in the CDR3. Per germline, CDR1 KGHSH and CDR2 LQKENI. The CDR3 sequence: CASSPYDRGAYNEQFF.

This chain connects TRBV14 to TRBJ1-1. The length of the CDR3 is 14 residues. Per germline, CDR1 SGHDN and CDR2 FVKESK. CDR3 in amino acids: CGSSQVFLWTEAFF.

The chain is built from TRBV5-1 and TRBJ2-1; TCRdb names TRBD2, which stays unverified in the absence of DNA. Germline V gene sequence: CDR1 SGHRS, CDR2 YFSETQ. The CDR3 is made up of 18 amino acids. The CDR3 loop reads CASSFTSLGLTWGNEQFF.

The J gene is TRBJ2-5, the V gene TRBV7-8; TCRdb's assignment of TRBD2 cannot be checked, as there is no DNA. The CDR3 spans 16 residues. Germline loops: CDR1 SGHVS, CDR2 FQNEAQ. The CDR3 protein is CASSLRDRKGEETQYF.

The CDR3 protein is CASSLFSTGGYEQYF. This chain joins TRBV5-1 and TRBJ2-7; the D call of TRBD1 rests on TCRdb alone, since no DNA is present to check it. The length of the CDR3 is 15 residues. Germline lookup yields CDR1 SGHRS and CDR2 YFSETQ.

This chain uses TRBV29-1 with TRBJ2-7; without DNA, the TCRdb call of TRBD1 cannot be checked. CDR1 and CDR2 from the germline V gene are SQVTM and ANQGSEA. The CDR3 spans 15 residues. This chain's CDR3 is CSVERGDRVGYEQYF.

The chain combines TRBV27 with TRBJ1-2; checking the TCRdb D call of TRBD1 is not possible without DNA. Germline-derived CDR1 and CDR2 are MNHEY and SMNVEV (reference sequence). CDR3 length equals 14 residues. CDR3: CASRVQGRDYGYTF.

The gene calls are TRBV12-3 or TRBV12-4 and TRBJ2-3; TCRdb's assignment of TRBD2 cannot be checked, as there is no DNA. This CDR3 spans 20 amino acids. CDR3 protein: CASSPSAELAGGRGTDTQYF.

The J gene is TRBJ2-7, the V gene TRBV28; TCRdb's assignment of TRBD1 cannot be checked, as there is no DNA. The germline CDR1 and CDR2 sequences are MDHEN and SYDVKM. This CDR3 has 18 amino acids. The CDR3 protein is CASSLKLVGTVSSYEQYF.